This is a list of T cell receptor beta chains from one sample in a study of cytomegalovirus exposure and HLA in healthy donors. The table came from immunoSEQ multiplex PCR; TCRdb's copy has only in-frame clones and leaves some out. The sample has some 150,000 clones, roughly 80% seen once; the top ten hold 3% to 4.5%. The sample comprised PBMCs. The receptors stem from a man aged 30 to 45 in good health and CMV-seropositive. Both conserved end residues are part of each CDR3. The D gene is left open where the match is weak. Clone size is shown for a subset of rows, as once, few, many or a class of expanded clone.

.	TRBV30	.	TRBJ1-4	TGTGCCTGGAGTGTAAATACAGGCTATGAAAAACTGTTTTTT	CAWSVNTGYEKLFF
TRBD1	TRBV27	.	TRBJ2-1	TGTGCCAGCAGGCGGACAGGGGGCGCGAACAATGAGCAGTTCTTC	CASRRTGGANNEQFF
TRBD1	TRBV27	.	TRBJ2-7	TGTGCCAGCAGTGAAGACCGGGACAGGGGTGTAGGAGAGCAGTACTTC	CASSEDRDRGVGEQYF
.	TRBV4-3	few	TRBJ1-1	TGCGCCAGCAGCCAAGGGGGCATGAACACTGAAGCTTTCTTT	CASSQGGMNTEAFF
TRBD1	TRBV27	.	TRBJ1-5	TGTGCCAGCAGTTTAGCCCCCGGGACAGGATACGCTCAGCCCCAGCATTTT	CASSLAPGTGYAQPQHF
TRBD1	TRBV9	.	TRBJ2-7	TGTGCCAGCAGCTCCCGGGACAGGGACCTTGGGCAGTACTTC	CASSSRDRDLGQYF
.	TRBV5-4	.	TRBJ2-5	TGTGCCAGCAGCTTGAAGGGGTCGGAGACCCAGTACTTC	CASSLKGSETQYF
TRBD2	TRBV2	.	TRBJ2-7	TGTGCCAGCAGTGAATTGCTAGCGGTCTACGAGCAGTACTTC	CASSELLAVYEQYF
TRBD1	TRBV19	.	TRBJ1-6	TGTGCCAGTAAGGGGGCAGTTAATTCACCCCTCCACTTT	CASKGAVNSPLHF
TRBD1	TRBV7-9	.	TRBJ2-2	TGTGCCAGCAGCTTTTGGACAGGGGCCGGGGAGCTGTTTTTT	CASSFWTGAGELFF
TRBD1	TRBV28	.	TRBJ1-5	TGTGCCAGCAGTTCCCCTACAGGGGATGGCAATCAGCCCCAGCATTTT	CASSSPTGDGNQPQHF
.	TRBV6-1	.	TRBJ2-2	TGTGCCAGCAGGGAGGGGATGAACACCGGGGAGCTGTTTTTT	CASREGMNTGELFF
.	TRBV28	.	TRBJ1-5	TGTGCCAGCAGCCATAATCAGCCCCAGCATTTT	CASSHNQPQHF
TRBD1	TRBV7-9	.	TRBJ1-1	TGTGCCAGCAGCTTAGCGTTGGGACAGGGGACGAACACTGAAGCTTTCTTT	CASSLALGQGTNTEAFF
TRBD1	TRBV7-8	few	TRBJ2-7	TGTGCCAGCAGCAAGCCGGGACAGGGTTCTCGGGACGAGCAGTACTTC	CASSKPGQGSRDEQYF
TRBD1	TRBV5-4	.	TRBJ1-3	TGTGCCAGCAGCCCGGGGACAGGGGGCGAAAACACCATATATTTT	CASSPGTGGENTIYF
.	TRBV28	once	TRBJ1-2	TGTGCCAGCAGGGAGGTTAACTATGGCTACACCTTC	CASREVNYGYTF
TRBD1	TRBV6-6	.	TRBJ2-1	TGTGCCACCGAACAGGGGGCTAGGAATGAGCAGTTCTTC	CATEQGARNEQFF
TRBD1	TRBV6-5	.	TRBJ1-5	TGTGCCAGCAGTCGACAGGGTGGTCAGCCCCAGCATTTT	CASSRQGGQPQHF
.	TRBV2	.	TRBJ1-4	TGTGCCAGCAGCGGTGGGGGGGCAGTGTTTTTT	CASSGGGAVFF
.	TRBV7-8	.	TRBJ1-2	TGTGCCAGCAGCTTAGGGGCCAGCGGGGCTAACTATGGCTACACCTTC	CASSLGASGANYGYTF
.	TRBV9	.	TRBJ2-1	TGTGCCAGCAGCCCCTCCGGGGGTTCCTACAATGAGCAGTTCTTC	CASSPSGGSYNEQFF